The T cell receptor beta chain under discussion was sequenced for a study of T cell responses to AZD1222 COVID-19 vaccine. Overall study results and limits: Without day 14 samples, only post-peak T cell repertoires were studied. In the spike-specific TCR repertoire, nearly half reportedly target unmutated variant regions.

As to this clone: Its specificity is not known.

Trimming cost V 3 bases and J 2 bases, with 8 bases left between them. The V gene's germline CDR1 is MNHEY and CDR2 SMNVEV (reference sequence). This CDR3 comprises 13 residues. The method was immunoSEQ multiplex PCR; TCRdb's version includes in-frame clones alone and lacks a portion of them. This sample has 78,000 or so clones, with approximately 90% found just once. V usage is TRBV27 and J usage is TRBJ2-7; D is uncertain. This TCR was recovered from an adult in good health. This specimen was peripheral blood, taken on day 0 of AZD1222 vaccination. The CDR3 nucleotides are TGTGCCAGCAGTTTGTACCAGGCCTACGAGCAGTACTTC. Encoded protein: CASSLYQAYEQYF.